This T cell receptor beta chain was captured in a study of T cells in tuberculosis. Looking at the study overall: T cells were selected with CD1B tetramers loaded with glucose monomycolate.

Of note for this clone: Its antigen is currently unknown.

Profiling relied on immunoSEQ multiplex PCR, and the TCRdb table lists in-frame clones only, not all of them. The data hold over 30,000 clones, with under 95% observed a single time. Latent tuberculosis screening used tuberculin skin test and IGRA at entry. Germline loops: CDR1 MDHEN, CDR2 SYDVKM. The CDR3 has 12 amino acids. V lost 6 bases, J lost 8 bases, and 11 bases lay in between. Study-level results: Active tuberculosis alpha repertoires lay closer to GMM-specific TCRs than controls'. Smaller alpha distances in active tuberculosis partly reflected shorter CDR3-alpha lengths.

The chain combines TRBV28 with TRBJ2-1; a possible D gene is TRBD2 (6 bases). This receptor was taken from a donor between 10 and 35 years old with latent tuberculosis or without tuberculosis infection. Some clones in this sample may be carry-over from other donors' samples. Material for sequencing was PBMCs. The CDR3 region is CASRGGGYEQFF. The CDR3 region has the DNA TGTGCCAGCAGGGGTGGAGGGTATGAGCAGTTCTTC.